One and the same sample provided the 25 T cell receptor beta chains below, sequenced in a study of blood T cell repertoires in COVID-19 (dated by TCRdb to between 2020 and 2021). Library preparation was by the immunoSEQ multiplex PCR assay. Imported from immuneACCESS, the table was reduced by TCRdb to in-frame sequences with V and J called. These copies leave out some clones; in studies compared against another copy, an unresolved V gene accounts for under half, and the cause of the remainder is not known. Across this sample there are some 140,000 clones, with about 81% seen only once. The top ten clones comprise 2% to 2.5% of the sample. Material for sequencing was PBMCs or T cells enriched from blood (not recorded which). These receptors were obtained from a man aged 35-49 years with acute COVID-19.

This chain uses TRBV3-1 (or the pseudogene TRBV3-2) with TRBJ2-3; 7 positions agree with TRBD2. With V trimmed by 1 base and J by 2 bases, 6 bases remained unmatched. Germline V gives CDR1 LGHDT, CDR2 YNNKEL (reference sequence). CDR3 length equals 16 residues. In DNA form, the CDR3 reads TGTGCCAGCAGCCAAGTCTCGGGACTAATCACAGATACGCAGTATTTT. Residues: CASSQVSGLITDTQYF.

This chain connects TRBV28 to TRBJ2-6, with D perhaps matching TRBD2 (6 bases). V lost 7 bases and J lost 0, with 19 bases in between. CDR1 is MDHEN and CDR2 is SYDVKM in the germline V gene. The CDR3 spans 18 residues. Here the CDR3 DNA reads TGTGCCAGCAATTCCCCTACCACGGGAGCCTCTGGGGCCAACGTCCTGACTTTC. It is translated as CASNSPTTGASGANVLTF.

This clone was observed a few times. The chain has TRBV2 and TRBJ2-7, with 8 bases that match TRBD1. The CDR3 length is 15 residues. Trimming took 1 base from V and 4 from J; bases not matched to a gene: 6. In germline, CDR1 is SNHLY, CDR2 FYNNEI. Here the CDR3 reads CASSEGAGGIYEQYF. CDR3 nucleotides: TGTGCCAGCAGTGAAGGGGCAGGGGGCATATACGAGCAGTACTTC.

CDR3 sequence reads: CASSVEGGGSQPQHF. The CDR3 DNA reads as TGTGCCAGCAGCGTAGAAGGGGGTGGGAGTCAGCCCCAGCATTTT. The V gene is TRBV9, the J gene TRBJ1-5; possible D gene TRBD1, 6 bases. CDR3 length equals 15 residues. From germline, CDR1 is SGDLS and CDR2 YYNGEE. V was clipped by 0 bases and J by 6 bases, with 13 bases between them.

DNA for the CDR3: TGTGCCAGCAGTTACTCCCCCGGGGACAGCGTTAAAGCTTTCTTT. As protein: CASSYSPGDSVKAFF. V gene TRBV6-5 combines with J gene TRBJ1-1, with TRBD1 matching over 7 bases. The CDR3 covers 15 residues. Per the germline V gene, CDR1 is MNHEY and CDR2 is SVGAGI. Trimming took 0 bases from V and 9 from J; bases not matched to a gene: 10.

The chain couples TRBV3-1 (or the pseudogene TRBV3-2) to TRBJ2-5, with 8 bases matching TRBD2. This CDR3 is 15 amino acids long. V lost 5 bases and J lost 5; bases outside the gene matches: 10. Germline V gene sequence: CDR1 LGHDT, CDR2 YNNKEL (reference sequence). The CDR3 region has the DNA TGTGCCAGCAGCTTGCCCCCAGCGGGGGTGGAGACCCAGTACTTC. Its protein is CASSLPPAGVETQYF.

CDR3 loop: CASSLDTSYNEQFF. CDR3 DNA: TGTGCCAGCAGCTTAGATACTTCCTACAATGAGCAGTTCTTC. The V call is TRBV7-9, the J call TRBJ2-1, with D unclear. CDR1 is SEHNR and CDR2 is FQNEAQ in the germline V gene (reference sequence). The CDR3 is 14 residues long. V dropped 1 base and J dropped 1 base, with 5 bases sitting between them.

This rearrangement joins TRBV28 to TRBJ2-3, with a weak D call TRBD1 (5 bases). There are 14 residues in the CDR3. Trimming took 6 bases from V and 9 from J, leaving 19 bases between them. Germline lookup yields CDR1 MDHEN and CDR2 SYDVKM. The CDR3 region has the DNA TGTGCCAGCAGCCCACCTCAGGGAAGAAAGACGCAGTATTTT. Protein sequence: CASSPPQGRKTQYF.

CDR3 DNA: TGTGCCAGCAGTTCCGGGACAGGGGATGAAAAACTGTTTTTT. Protein: CASSSGTGDEKLFF. The chain recombines TRBV28 with TRBJ1-4; 10 bases align to TRBD1. V lost 4 bases and J lost 6; bases outside the gene matches: 2. Germline CDR1 MDHEN, CDR2 SYDVKM. This CDR3 has 14 amino acids.

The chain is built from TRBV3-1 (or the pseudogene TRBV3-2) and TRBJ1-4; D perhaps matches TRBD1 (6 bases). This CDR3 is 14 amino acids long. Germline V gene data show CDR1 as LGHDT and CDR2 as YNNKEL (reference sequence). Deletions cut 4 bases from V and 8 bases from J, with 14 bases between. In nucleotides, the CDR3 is TGTGCCAGCAGCCCAGACGGCAGGGGAGAAAAACTGTTTTTT. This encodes CASSPDGRGEKLFF.

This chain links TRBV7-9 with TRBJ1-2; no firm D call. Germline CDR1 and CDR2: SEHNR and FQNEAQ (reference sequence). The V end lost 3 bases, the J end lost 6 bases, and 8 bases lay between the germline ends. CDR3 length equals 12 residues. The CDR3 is CASSFSGNGYTF. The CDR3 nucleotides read TGTGCCAGCAGCTTCAGCGGGAATGGCTACACCTTC.

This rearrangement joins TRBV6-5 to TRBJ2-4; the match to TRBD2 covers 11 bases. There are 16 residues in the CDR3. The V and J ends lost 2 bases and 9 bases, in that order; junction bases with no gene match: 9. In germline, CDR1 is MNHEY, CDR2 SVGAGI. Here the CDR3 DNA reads TGTGCCAGCAGTTACCGTTCCCCAACTAGCGGGGGCATTCAGTACTTC. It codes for CASSYRSPTSGGIQYF.

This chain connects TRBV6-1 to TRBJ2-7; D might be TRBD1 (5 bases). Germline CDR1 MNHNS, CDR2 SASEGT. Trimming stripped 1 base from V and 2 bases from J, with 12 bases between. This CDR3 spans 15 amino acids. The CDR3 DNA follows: TGTGCCAGCAGTGAAGGGACAAACTCACCCTACGAGCAGTACTTC. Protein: CASSEGTNSPYEQYF.

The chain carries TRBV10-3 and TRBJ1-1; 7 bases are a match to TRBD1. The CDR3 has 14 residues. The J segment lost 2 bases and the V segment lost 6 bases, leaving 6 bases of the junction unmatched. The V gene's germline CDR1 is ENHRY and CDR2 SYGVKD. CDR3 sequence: CAIRGTVQNTEAFF. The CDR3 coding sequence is TGTGCCATCAGGGGGACAGTTCAAAACACTGAAGCTTTCTTT.

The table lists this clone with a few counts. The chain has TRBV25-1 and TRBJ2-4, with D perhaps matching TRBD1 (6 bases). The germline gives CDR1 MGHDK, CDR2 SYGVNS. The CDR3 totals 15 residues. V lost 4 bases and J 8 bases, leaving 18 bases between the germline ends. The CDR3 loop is CASSGEQGVSDIQYF. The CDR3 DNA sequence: TGTGCCAGCAGTGGTGAACAGGGAGTATCGGACATTCAGTACTTC. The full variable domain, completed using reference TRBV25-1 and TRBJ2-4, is EADIYQTPRYLVIGTGKKITLECSQTMGHDKMYWYQQDPGMELHLIHYSYGVNSTEKGDLSSESTVSRIRTEHFPLTLESARPSHTSQYLCASSGEQGVSDIQYFGAGTRLSVL.

The CDR3 nucleotides are TGTGCCAGCAGTGAAGCTAGGAGGTCCTGGGCCAAAAACATTCAGTACTTC. This gives the protein CASSEARRSWAKNIQYF. The J gene is TRBJ2-4, the V gene TRBV2, with D tentatively TRBD2 (5 bases). CDR1 is SNHLY and CDR2 is FYNNEI in the germline V gene. V was clipped by 0 bases and J by 1 base, with 13 bases between them. This CDR3 comprises 17 residues.

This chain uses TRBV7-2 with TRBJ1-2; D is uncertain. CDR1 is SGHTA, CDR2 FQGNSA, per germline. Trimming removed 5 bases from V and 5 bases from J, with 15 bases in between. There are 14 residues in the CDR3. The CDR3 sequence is CASSARGETYGYTF. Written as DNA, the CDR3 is TGTGCCAGCAGCGCTAGAGGCGAAACTTATGGCTACACCTTC.

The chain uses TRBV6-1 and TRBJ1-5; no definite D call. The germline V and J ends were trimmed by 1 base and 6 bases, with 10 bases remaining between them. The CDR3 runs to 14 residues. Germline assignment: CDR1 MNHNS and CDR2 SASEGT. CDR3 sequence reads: CASSEGGWGQPQHF. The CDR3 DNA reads TGTGCCAGCAGTGAAGGAGGGTGGGGTCAGCCCCAGCATTTT.

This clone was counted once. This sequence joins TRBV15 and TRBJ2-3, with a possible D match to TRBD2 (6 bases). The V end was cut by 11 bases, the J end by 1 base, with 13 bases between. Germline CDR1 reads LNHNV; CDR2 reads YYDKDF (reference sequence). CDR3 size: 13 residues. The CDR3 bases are TGTGCCTTCGAGGCTAGCGGCACAGATACGCAGTATTTT. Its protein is CAFEASGTDTQYF.

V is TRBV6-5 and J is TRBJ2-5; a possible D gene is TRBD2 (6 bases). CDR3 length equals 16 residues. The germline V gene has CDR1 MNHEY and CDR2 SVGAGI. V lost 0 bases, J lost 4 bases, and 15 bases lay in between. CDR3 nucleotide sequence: TGTGCCAGCAGTTACTCATGGCCAGGGACTTTAGAGACCCAGTACTTC. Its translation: CASSYSWPGTLETQYF.

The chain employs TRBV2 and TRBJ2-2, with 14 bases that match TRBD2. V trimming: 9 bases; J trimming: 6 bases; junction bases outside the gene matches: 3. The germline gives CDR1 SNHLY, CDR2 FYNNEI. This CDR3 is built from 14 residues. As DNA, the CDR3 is TGTGCCAGGGGGACTAGCGGGGGCGCCGGGGAGCTGTTTTTT. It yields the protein CARGTSGGAGELFF.

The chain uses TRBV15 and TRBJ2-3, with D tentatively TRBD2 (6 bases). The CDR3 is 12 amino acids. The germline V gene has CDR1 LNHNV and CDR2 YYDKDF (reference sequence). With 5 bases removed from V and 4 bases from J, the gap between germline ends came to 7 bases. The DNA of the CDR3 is TGTGCCACCAGCCCGGGAGCAGATACGCAGTATTTT. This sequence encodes CATSPGADTQYF.

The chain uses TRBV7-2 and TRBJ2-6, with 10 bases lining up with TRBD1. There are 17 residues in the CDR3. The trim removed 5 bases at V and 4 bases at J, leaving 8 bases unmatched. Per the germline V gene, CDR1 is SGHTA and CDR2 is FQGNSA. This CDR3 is CASSETGGGSGANVLTF. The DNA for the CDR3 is TGTGCCAGCAGCGAGACAGGGGGCGGGTCCGGGGCCAACGTCCTGACTTTC. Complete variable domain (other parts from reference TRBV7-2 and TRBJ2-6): GAGVSQSPSNKVTEKGKDVELRCDPISGHTALYWYRQSLGQGLEFLIYFQGNSAPDKSGLPSDRFSAERTGGSVSTLTIQRTQQEDSAVYLCASSETGGGSGANVLTFGAGSRLTVL.

The CDR3 nucleotides read TGTGCCAGCAGCGTCCCCCCGGGACAGGTTGATTCACCCCTCCACTTT. The encoded protein is CASSVPPGQVDSPLHF. The chain recombines TRBV9 with TRBJ1-6; 8 nucleotides line up with TRBD1. Trimming took 2 bases from V and 8 from J; bases not matched to a gene: 9. Germline lookup yields CDR1 SGDLS and CDR2 YYNGEE. There are 16 residues in the CDR3.

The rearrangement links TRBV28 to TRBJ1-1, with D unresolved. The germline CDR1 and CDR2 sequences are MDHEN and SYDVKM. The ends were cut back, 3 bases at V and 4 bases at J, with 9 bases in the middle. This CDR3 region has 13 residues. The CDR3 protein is CASSFLGFTEAFF. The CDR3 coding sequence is TGTGCCAGCAGTTTCCTCGGGTTCACTGAAGCTTTCTTT.